The T cell receptor (beta chain) described here comes from a study of blood T cell repertoires in COVID-19. Background on the study: Sources were T cells, B-cell-depleted T cells, or PBMCs; the material itself was cDNA or gDNA.

The protocol was immunoSEQ multiplex PCR, while the TCRdb copy is restricted to in-frame clones and leaves out a portion. The repertoire has approximately 180,000 clones, more than 75% of them found once; the top ten carry 18%. Seattle patients were enrolled while actively infected and followed longitudinally. The CDR3 sequence is 14 residues long. Trimming cost V 2 bases and J 5 bases, with 13 bases left between them. Germline CDR1 is SGHNT and CDR2 is YYREEE (reference sequence). The origin of this receptor is a person between 65 and 79 years old with COVID-19, enrolled during active disease. Sequenced sample: peripheral blood. The rearrangement uses TRBV5-4 and TRBJ2-5; possibly TRBD2 for D (5 bases). The CDR3 sequence: CASSLVERVETQYF. The CDR3 DNA follows: TGTGCCAGCAGCTTAGTGGAGAGGGTGGAGACCCAGTACTTC.